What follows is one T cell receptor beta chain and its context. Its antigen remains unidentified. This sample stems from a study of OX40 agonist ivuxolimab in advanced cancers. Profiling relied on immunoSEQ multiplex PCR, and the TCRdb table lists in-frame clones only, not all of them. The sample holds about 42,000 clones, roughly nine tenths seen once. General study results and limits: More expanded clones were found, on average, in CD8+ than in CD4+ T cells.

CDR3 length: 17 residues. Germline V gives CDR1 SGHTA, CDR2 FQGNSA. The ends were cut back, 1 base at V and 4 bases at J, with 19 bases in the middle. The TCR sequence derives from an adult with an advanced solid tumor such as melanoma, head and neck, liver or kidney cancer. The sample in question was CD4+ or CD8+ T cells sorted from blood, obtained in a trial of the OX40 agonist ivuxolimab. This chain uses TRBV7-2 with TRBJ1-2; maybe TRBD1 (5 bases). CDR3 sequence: CASSLGSAEGRGYGYTF. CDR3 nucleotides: TGTGCCAGCAGCTTAGGGTCGGCCGAGGGAAGGGGCTATGGCTACACCTTC.